This TCR beta chain was obtained from a study of cytomegalovirus exposure and HLA in healthy donors. Findings and caveats of the study: There were some V segments, including TRBV6-2 and TRBV6-3, excluded as indistinguishable.

Remarks on this clone: Its antigen is currently unknown.

Trimming took 3 bases from V and 9 from J; bases not matched to a gene: 5. In germline, CDR1 is SGDLS, CDR2 YYNGEE. This CDR3 contains 13 residues. PCR employed 60 Vbeta and 13 Jbeta primers. TCRdb's table, derived via immunoSEQ multiplex PCR, lists solely in-frame clones and lacks some. The sample includes some 84,000 clones, 60% to 85% of them seen just once. The chain joins TRBV9 to TRBJ2-1; 8 positions agree with TRBD2. This clonotype was obtained from a boy younger than 18 in good health and CMV-seronegative. The source material was PBMCs. The CDR3: CASSAPAGVEQFF. The CDR3 DNA reads TGTGCCAGCAGCGCCCCAGCGGGGGTTGAGCAGTTCTTC.